One sample yielded the 24 T cell receptor beta chains listed below, sequenced in a study of T cell responses to AZD1222 COVID-19 vaccine. Assay used: immunoSEQ multiplex PCR; TCRdb lists only in-frame clones, some missing. Among about 130,000 clones, roughly nine tenths were seen once, and the ten largest hold approximately 2%. The sequenced sample was peripheral blood, obtained on day 0 of AZD1222 vaccination. These TCRs come from an adult in good health.

The J gene is TRBJ2-6, the V gene TRBV10-3; D is unresolved. Trimming took 8 bases from V and 0 from J, leaving 8 bases between them. This CDR3 region has 14 residues. CDR1 is ENHRY and CDR2 is SYGVKD in the germline V gene. As DNA, the CDR3 is TGTGCCATCGGCGGCGGCTCTGGGGCCAACGTCCTGACTTTC. It encodes CAIGGGSGANVLTF.

V is TRBV24-1 and J is TRBJ2-5; D is unresolved. CDR3 length equals 12 residues. V dropped 5 bases and J dropped 4 bases, with 7 bases sitting between them. Germline V gene lookup returns CDR1 KGHDR and CDR2 SFDVKD. The CDR3 here is CATSVDLETQYF. CDR3 nucleotide sequence: TGTGCCACCAGTGTGGACCTAGAGACCCAGTACTTC.

V usage is TRBV5-4 and J usage is TRBJ2-3, with 11 bases that match TRBD2. Germline trimming cut 4 bases from V and 4 bases from J; bases unmatched to any gene: 8. The CDR3 covers 16 residues. Per germline, CDR1 SGHNT and CDR2 YYREEE (reference sequence). The CDR3 region has the DNA TGTGCCAGCAGCCTACGGACTAGCGGGTGGGCAGATACGCAGTATTTT. Its protein product is CASSLRTSGWADTQYF.

Here the CDR3 DNA reads TGTGCCAGCACCAAGGGGGGGACCACTGAAGCTTTCTTT. It codes for CASTKGGTTEAFF. The chain uses TRBV6-5 and TRBJ1-1; the D gene is possibly TRBD1 (6 bases). This CDR3 spans 13 amino acids. Germline values: CDR1 MNHEY, CDR2 SVGAGI. Trimming removed 7 bases at V and 4 bases at J, with 13 bases between.

The chain is built from TRBV14 and TRBJ2-3; perhaps TRBD2 as D (5 bases). V was shortened by 1 base and J by 1 base, with 6 bases between the two germline ends. CDR1 and CDR2 (germline): SGHDN, FVKESK. The length of the CDR3 is 14 residues. The CDR3 DNA follows: TGTGCCAGCAGCCAAGGACTACGCACAGATACGCAGTATTTT. This gives the protein CASSQGLRTDTQYF.

The chain joins TRBV5-1 to TRBJ1-6, with D perhaps matching TRBD1 (5 bases). Germline CDR1 SGHRS, CDR2 YFSETQ. This CDR3 is 16 amino acids long. V was cut by 0 bases and J by 7 bases, with 14 bases left in between. The CDR3 sequence is CASSLAGSRWNSPLHF. CDR3 sequence (DNA): TGCGCCAGCAGCTTGGCAGGGAGCCGGTGGAATTCACCCCTCCACTTT.

The chain couples TRBV5-1 to TRBJ2-3, with TRBD1 identical over 7 bases. J lost 6 bases, V lost 6 bases, and 10 bases had no gene match. The CDR3 totals 14 residues. Germline V gene sequence: CDR1 SGHRS, CDR2 YFSETQ. CDR3 in amino acids: CASTRGQWSDTQYF. CDR3 bases: TGCGCCAGCACCCGGGGACAGTGGTCCGATACGCAGTATTTT. Variable domain in full (rest from reference TRBV5-1 and TRBJ2-3): KAGVTQTPRYLIKTRGQQVTLSCSPISGHRSVSWYQQTPGQGLQFLFEYFSETQRNKGNFPGRFSGRQFSNSRSEMNVSTLELGDSALYLCASTRGQWSDTQYFGPGTRLTVL.

This chain joins TRBV29-1 and TRBJ2-5; D may correspond to TRBD1 or TRBD2 (5 bases each). Germline CDR1 is SQVTM and CDR2 is ANQGSEA. The CDR3 runs to 14 residues. V shed 3 bases and J shed 2 bases, with 13 bases lying between them. This chain's CDR3 is CSVEGRPQQETQYF. The CDR3 DNA follows: TGCAGCGTTGAGGGACGGCCACAACAAGAGACCCAGTACTTC.

This chain links TRBV6-5 with TRBJ2-7, with TRBD1 matching 10 bases. CDR3 size: 14 residues. The V gene end was trimmed by 7 bases and the J gene end by 3 bases; junction bases not matched to a gene: 6. CDR1 is MNHEY, CDR2 SVGAGI, per germline. The CDR3 here is CASTTGTGDYEQYF. The CDR3 DNA reads TGTGCCAGCACCACCGGGACAGGGGACTACGAGCAGTACTTC.

The chain uses TRBV6-2 or TRBV6-3 and TRBJ2-7; possible D gene TRBD2, 5 bases. CDR1 MNHEY and CDR2 SVGEGT come from the germline V gene. This CDR3 contains 13 residues. Trimming cost V 6 bases and J 3 bases, with 12 bases left between them. CDR3 nucleotide sequence: TGTGCCAGCAGCCGGGAAGGAGGCTACGAGCAGTACTTC. It encodes CASSREGGYEQYF.

This clone showed up just once. The chain joins TRBV19 to TRBJ1-1, with D maybe TRBD1 (6 bases). This CDR3 is built from 13 residues. V was trimmed by 7 bases and J by 4 bases, leaving 13 bases between them. Germline assignment: CDR1 LNHDA and CDR2 SQIVND (reference sequence). This CDR3 is CASNVGAGTEAFF. As DNA, the CDR3 is TGTGCCAGTAATGTGGGGGCTGGCACTGAAGCTTTCTTT.

In this sample, this clone turned up once. The rearrangement joins TRBV7-9 to TRBJ2-4; the match to TRBD1 covers 7 bases. The V segment lost 2 bases and the J segment 6 bases; nucleotides outside the gene matches: 7. Per the germline V gene, CDR1 is SEHNR and CDR2 is FQNEAQ (reference sequence). The CDR3 covers 15 residues. In nucleotides, the CDR3 is TGTGCCAGCAGCTTACCAATGACAGGGACAAACATTCAGTACTTC. Its protein is CASSLPMTGTNIQYF.

In its sample, this clone was seen once. The chain employs TRBV4-2 and TRBJ1-2; TRBD1 might be the D (5 bases). The V gene's germline CDR1 is LGHNA and CDR2 YNFKEQ. The CDR3 contains 15 residues. Trimming left V 0 bases short and J 3 bases short, with 11 bases between. The CDR3 region has the DNA TGTGCCAGCAGCCAAGATGTGGGGCAGGACTATGGCTACACCTTC. It codes for CASSQDVGQDYGYTF.

The chain recombines TRBV7-9 with TRBJ2-5, with 8 bases aligning to TRBD2. This CDR3 contains 16 residues. The germline gives CDR1 SEHNR, CDR2 FQNEAQ (reference sequence). The V and J ends lost 5 bases and 1 base, in that order; junction bases with no gene match: 9. The CDR3 sequence is CASSRELAALQETQYF. The CDR3 DNA reads TGTGCCAGCAGCCGGGAACTAGCGGCGCTCCAAGAGACCCAGTACTTC.

The rearrangement joins TRBV11-2 to TRBJ1-4; D may be TRBD1 (5 bases). Germline CDR1 SGHAT, CDR2 FQNNGV. The CDR3 covers 15 residues. V was trimmed by 3 bases and J by 8 bases, leaving 16 bases between them. CDR3 sequence reads: CASSFSGEDWEKLFF. In DNA, the CDR3 is TGTGCCAGCAGCTTTTCGGGGGAGGACTGGGAAAAACTGTTTTTT.

The rearrangement uses TRBV7-9 and TRBJ2-7; a weak D match, TRBD1 (6 bases). Per germline, CDR1 SEHNR and CDR2 FQNEAQ (reference sequence). The ends were cut back, 2 bases at V and 6 bases at J, with 17 bases in the middle. This CDR3 region has 15 residues. The CDR3 coding sequence is TGTGCCAGCAGCTTATCGGCAGGGGTCGTTGCCGAGCAGTACTTC. The encoded protein is CASSLSAGVVAEQYF.

The chain uses TRBV6-5 and TRBJ2-3, with D tentatively TRBD2 (5 bases). Germline CDR1 and CDR2: MNHEY and SVGAGI. This CDR3 spans 16 amino acids. Trimming shortened V by 4 bases and J by 6 bases, and 20 bases separated the two germline ends. The CDR3 nucleotides are TGTGCCAGCAGTTCAACCTCTGACCGGGAAAGGGATACGCAGTATTTT. It encodes CASSSTSDRERDTQYF.

V gene TRBV6-1 combines with J gene TRBJ2-7, with D perhaps TRBD1 or TRBD2 (7 bases each). Germline CDR1 reads MNHNS; CDR2 reads SASEGT. The CDR3 covers 14 residues. The V end was cut by 6 bases, the J end by 2 bases, with 14 bases between. CDR3 residues: CASRRQGGTYEQYF. The CDR3 nucleotides read TGTGCCAGCAGGAGACAGGGAGGGACCTACGAGCAGTACTTC.

CDR3 nucleotides: TGTGCCAGCAGCTTGGGCCAATACAATGAGCAGTTCTTC. It codes for CASSLGQYNEQFF. J is TRBJ2-1 and V is TRBV5-4; unclear D gene. This CDR3 has 13 residues. Trimming took off 0 bases at V and 4 bases at J, with 5 bases between the two ends. Germline CDR1 SGHNT, CDR2 YYREEE (reference sequence).

This sequence joins TRBV6-2 or TRBV6-3 and TRBJ2-7; 10 bases line up with TRBD2. Germline-derived CDR1 and CDR2 are MNHEY and SVGEGT. V was pared by 5 bases and J by 0 bases, with 1 base of the junction left unmatched. CDR3 size: 14 residues. The CDR3 is CASSRLAGSYEQYF. The CDR3 nucleotides are TGTGCCAGCAGTCGACTAGCGGGCTCCTACGAGCAGTACTTC.

The chain carries TRBV2 and TRBJ1-1; no reliable D call. The CDR3 sequence is 14 residues long. Trimming took 3 bases from V and 0 from J, leaving 8 bases between them. Looked up from germline, CDR1 is SNHLY and CDR2 is FYNNEI. The chain's CDR3 is CASSEIPVNTEAFF. CDR3 coding DNA: TGTGCCAGCAGTGAGATTCCAGTGAACACTGAAGCTTTCTTT. The full variable domain, in which reference TRBV2 and TRBJ1-1 provide the parts outside the CDR3, is EPEVTQTPSHQVTQMGQEVILRCVPISNHLYFYWYRQILGQKVEFLVSFYNNEISEKSEIFDDQFSVERPDGSNFTLKIRSTKLEDSAMYFCASSEIPVNTEAFFGQGTRLTVV.

This chain uses TRBV6-1 with TRBJ1-3; tentative D call: TRBD1 (5 bases). V lost 2 bases, J lost 0 bases, and 11 bases lay in between. This CDR3 is built from 16 residues. Germline V gene lookup returns CDR1 MNHNS and CDR2 SASEGT. CDR3 bases: TGTGCCAGCAGTGAATTAGGGGAGAGCTCTGGAAACACCATATATTTT. It yields the protein CASSELGESSGNTIYF.

This clone appeared a single time. The chain has TRBV9 and TRBJ2-3; 8 bases are a match to TRBD2. The CDR3 covers 17 residues. J was trimmed by 2 bases and V by 4 bases; bases with no gene match: 12. The germline V gene encodes CDR1 SGDLS and CDR2 YYNGEE. CDR3 DNA: TGTGCCAGCAGCCTCCAAGGGTTAGCGGGGACCACAGATACGCAGTATTTT. This translates into CASSLQGLAGTTDTQYF.

The chain employs TRBV7-2 and TRBJ2-5; no reliable D call. The CDR3 runs to 11 residues. CDR1 and CDR2 from the germline V gene are SGHTA and FQGNSA. V gave up 5 bases and J gave up 3 bases, with 4 bases separating them. The CDR3 sequence is CASSAKETQYF. The CDR3 bases are TGTGCCAGCAGCGCCAAAGAGACCCAGTACTTC.